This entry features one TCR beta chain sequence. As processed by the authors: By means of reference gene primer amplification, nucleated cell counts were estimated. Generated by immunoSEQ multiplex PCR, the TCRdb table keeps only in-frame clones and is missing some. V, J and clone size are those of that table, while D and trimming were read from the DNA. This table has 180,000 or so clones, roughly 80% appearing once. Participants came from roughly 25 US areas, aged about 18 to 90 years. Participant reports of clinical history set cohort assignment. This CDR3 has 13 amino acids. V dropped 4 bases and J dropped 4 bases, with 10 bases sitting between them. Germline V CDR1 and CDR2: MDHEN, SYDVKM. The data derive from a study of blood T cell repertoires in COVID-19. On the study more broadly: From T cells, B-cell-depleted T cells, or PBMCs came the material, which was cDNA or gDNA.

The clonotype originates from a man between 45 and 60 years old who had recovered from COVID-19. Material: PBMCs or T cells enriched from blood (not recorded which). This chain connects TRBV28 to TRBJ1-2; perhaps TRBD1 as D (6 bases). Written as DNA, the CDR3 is TGTGCCAGCAGTTGGGACACTTCCTATGGCTACACCTTC. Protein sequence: CASSWDTSYGYTF.